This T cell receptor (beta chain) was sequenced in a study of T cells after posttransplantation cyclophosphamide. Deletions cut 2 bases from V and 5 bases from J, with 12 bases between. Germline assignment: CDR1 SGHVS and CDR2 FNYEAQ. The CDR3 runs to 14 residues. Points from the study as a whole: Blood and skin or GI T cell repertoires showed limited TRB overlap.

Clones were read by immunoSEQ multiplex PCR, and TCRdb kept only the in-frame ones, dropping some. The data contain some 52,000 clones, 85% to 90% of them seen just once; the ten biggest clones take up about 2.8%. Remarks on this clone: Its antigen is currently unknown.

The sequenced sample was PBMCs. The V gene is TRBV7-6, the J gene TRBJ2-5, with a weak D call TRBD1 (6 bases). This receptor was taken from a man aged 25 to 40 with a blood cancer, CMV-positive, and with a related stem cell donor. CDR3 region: CASSLLGQGETQYF. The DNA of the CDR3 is TGTGCCAGCAGCTTATTGGGGCAGGGGGAGACCCAGTACTTC.